A single sample gave rise to the 15 T cell receptor beta chains below, sequenced in a study of vaccination effects on CD4 cells after COVID-19 (dated 2022 in TCRdb). In the ViraFEST assay, PBMC were stimulated with viral peptide pools, and TCR sequencing was then used to find antigen-specific CD4+ T cell clonotypes based on their expansion. After about 10 days of culture, CD4+ T cells were isolated with the EasySep CD4+ T cell isolation kit. The absence of prior SARS-CoV-2 infection in healthy vaccine recipients was confirmed by negative nucleocapsid antibodies before and after vaccination. The library came from the immunoSEQ multiplex PCR assay. Here the immuneACCESS table is served through TCRdb, limited to in-frame sequences with V and J called. Missing clones are a known gap in these copies; in checked studies unresolved V genes cover under half, and the rest lacks a known reason. In this sample the table shows about 52,000 clones, 75% to 85% of which occur a single time. Of the sample, roughly 5.6% is held by the ten largest clones.

The antigens these receptors bind are not known. Sample: CD4+ T cells from PBMCs cultured with HCoV-OC43 spike peptides, taken before COVID-19 vaccination. The sample's cell subset or site label, decoded: HCoV-OC43 spike overlapping peptide pool stimulation. These receptors were taken from a human donor who received a COVID-19 vaccine.

There are a few counts of this clone. The chain couples TRBV28 to TRBJ1-2, with TRBD1 matching over 10 bases. The V gene's germline CDR1 is MDHEN and CDR2 SYDVKM. After removal of 7 bases from V and 7 bases from J, the junction contained 12 bases not matched to a gene. The CDR3 runs to 15 residues. DNA of the CDR3: TGTGCCAGCAATGAGGCGGACAGGGGGGGTGTTGGCTACACCTTC. It specifies CASNEADRGGVGYTF.

The CDR3 spells CASRKRGDSTDTQYF. The CDR3 DNA sequence: TGTGCCAGTAGAAAGCGGGGGGACAGCACAGATACGCAGTATTTT. V is TRBV19 and J is TRBJ2-3; TRBD2 aligns across 9 bases. Germline V CDR1 and CDR2: LNHDA, SQIVND (reference sequence). There are 15 residues in the CDR3. V trimming: 6 bases; J trimming: 0 bases; junction bases outside the gene matches: 4.

This chain connects TRBV7-2 to TRBJ2-3; the D call may be TRBD1 or TRBD2 (5 bases each). In germline, CDR1 is SGHTA, CDR2 FQGNSA. The CDR3 loop spans 14 amino acids. Trimming took off 1 base at V and 8 bases at J, with 13 bases between the two ends. For the CDR3, the DNA is TGTGCCAGCAGCTTAGATGGGGGAAGGGGTACGCAGTATTTT. Protein product: CASSLDGGRGTQYF.

The V call is TRBV14, the J call TRBJ1-2; D is undetermined. The CDR3 is 15 residues long. Trimming stripped 2 bases from V and 0 bases from J, with 10 bases between. Germline assignment: CDR1 SGHDN and CDR2 FVKESK. CDR3 sequence reads: CASSQSGLPNYGYTF. Written as DNA, the CDR3 is TGTGCCAGCAGCCAATCCGGACTGCCTAACTATGGCTACACCTTC.

CDR3 DNA: TGTGCCAGCAGCGGGAGGGGGGATACGCAGTATTTT. Residues: CASSGRGDTQYF. The chain links TRBV6-6 to TRBJ2-3; 8 bases are a match to TRBD2. The CDR3 has 12 amino acids. The germline V gene encodes CDR1 MNHNY and CDR2 SVGAGI (reference sequence). The V gene end was trimmed by 6 bases and the J gene end by 6 bases; junction bases not matched to a gene: 2.

This chain connects TRBV2 to TRBJ2-3; D uncertain. The V end lost 4 bases, the J end lost 5 bases, and 16 bases lay between the germline ends. The CDR3 is 15 residues long. Germline V CDR1 and CDR2: SNHLY, FYNNEI. CDR3: CASSVGQNLKDTQYF. In DNA, the CDR3 is TGTGCCAGCAGTGTCGGTCAAAACCTGAAAGATACGCAGTATTTT.

The V call is TRBV5-4, the J call TRBJ2-6; D not certain. Germline assignment: CDR1 SGHNT and CDR2 YYREEE (reference sequence). The CDR3 totals 14 residues. Trimming cost V 4 bases and J 0 bases, with 5 bases left between them. The CDR3 region has the DNA TGTGCCAGCAGCGAGGTCTCTGGGGCCAACGTCCTGACTTTC. Translation gives CASSEVSGANVLTF.

In this sample, this clone turned up a few times. The chain couples TRBV4-3 to TRBJ1-2; 7 positions agree with TRBD1. CDR3 size: 15 residues. V was pared by 0 bases and J by 4 bases, with 5 bases of the junction left unmatched. CDR1 is LGHNA, CDR2 YSLEER, per germline. CDR3 sequence reads: CASSQDRGDSYGYTF. The CDR3 bases are TGCGCCAGCAGCCAAGATAGAGGGGACAGCTATGGCTACACCTTC.

The rearrangement joins TRBV2 to TRBJ1-6, with TRBD1 matching 8 bases. From germline, CDR1 is SNHLY and CDR2 FYNNEI. V was pared by 3 bases and J by 9 bases, with 7 bases of the junction left unmatched. The length of the CDR3 is 15 residues. CDR3 sequence reads: CASSDLGTGTSPLHF. CDR3 DNA: TGTGCCAGCAGTGACTTAGGGACAGGCACTTCACCCCTCCACTTT.

The chain combines TRBV6-5 with TRBJ1-3; 8 nucleotides match TRBD1. The CDR3 covers 14 residues. Per germline, CDR1 MNHEY and CDR2 SVGAGI. Germline trimming cut 9 bases from V and 0 bases from J; bases unmatched to any gene: 4. The CDR3 protein is CASKTGGSGNTIYF. The CDR3 DNA follows: TGTGCCAGTAAAACAGGGGGCTCTGGAAACACCATATATTTT.

The V gene is TRBV7-2, the J gene TRBJ1-6; D not certain. Between the trimmed V and J ends, which lost 1 base and 9 bases, there was a span of 19 bases. This CDR3 comprises 17 residues. Germline values: CDR1 SGHTA, CDR2 FQGNSA. In DNA, the CDR3 is TGTGCCAGCAGCTTAGGGTTGGGCGGGGTATCCGGTTCACCCCTCCACTTT. It is translated as CASSLGLGGVSGSPLHF. Full variable domain (missing parts from reference TRBV7-2 and TRBJ1-6): GAGVSQSPSNKVTEKGKDVELRCDPISGHTALYWYRQSLGQGLEFLIYFQGNSAPDKSGLPSDRFSAERTGGSVSTLTIQRTQQEDSAVYLCASSLGLGGVSGSPLHFGNGTRLTVT.

The chain joins TRBV5-1 to TRBJ2-3; possibly TRBD1 or TRBD2 for D (5 bases each). The V end was cut by 6 bases, the J end by 3 bases, with 11 bases between. CDR1 SGHRS and CDR2 YFSETQ come from the germline V gene. The CDR3 spans 13 residues. CDR3 in amino acids: CASTLEGTDTQYF. As DNA, the CDR3 is TGCGCCAGCACTCTAGAGGGGACAGATACGCAGTATTTT.

This clone was observed a single time. V is TRBV6-5 and J is TRBJ2-3; no clear D. This CDR3 is built from 13 residues. The V and J ends lost 6 bases and 1 base respectively, with 8 bases between them. The germline V gene has CDR1 MNHEY and CDR2 SVGAGI. DNA of the CDR3: TGTGCCAGCAGGACGGACCGCACAGATACGCAGTATTTT. Protein product: CASRTDRTDTQYF.

The chain uses TRBV5-1 and TRBJ2-5; 12 nucleotides agree with TRBD2. V lost 0 bases, J lost 4 bases, and 7 bases stayed unmatched. Germline loops: CDR1 SGHRS, CDR2 YFSETQ. The CDR3 sequence is 17 residues long. The CDR3 region has the DNA TGCGCCAGCAGCTTGGCAACTAGCGGGGGGATGGGAGAGACCCAGTACTTC. Protein sequence: CASSLATSGGMGETQYF.

The chain has TRBV19 and TRBJ1-6; unclear D gene. This CDR3 spans 17 amino acids. Germline CDR1 reads LNHDA; CDR2 reads SQIVND (reference sequence). V was clipped by 4 bases and J by 0 bases, with 13 bases between them. CDR3 sequence (DNA): TGTGCCAGTAGTAGTATTCGGACCGGCTCCTATAATTCACCCCTCCACTTT. This sequence encodes CASSSIRTGSYNSPLHF.